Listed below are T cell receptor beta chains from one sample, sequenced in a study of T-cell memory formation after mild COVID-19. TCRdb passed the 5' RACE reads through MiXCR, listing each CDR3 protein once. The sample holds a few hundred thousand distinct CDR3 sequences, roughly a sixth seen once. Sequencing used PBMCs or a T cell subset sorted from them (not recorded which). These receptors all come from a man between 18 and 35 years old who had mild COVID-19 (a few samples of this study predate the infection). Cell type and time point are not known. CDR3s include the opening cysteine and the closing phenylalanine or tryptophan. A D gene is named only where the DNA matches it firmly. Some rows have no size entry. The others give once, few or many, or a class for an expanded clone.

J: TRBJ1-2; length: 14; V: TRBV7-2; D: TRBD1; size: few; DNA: TGTGCCAGCAGCCGTGACAGGGGGGACTATGGCTACACCTTC; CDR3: CASSRDRGDYGYTF
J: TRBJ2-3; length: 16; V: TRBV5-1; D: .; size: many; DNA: TGCGCCAGCAGCTTGGCCCTGGGCGGGGGCACAGATACGCAGTATTTT; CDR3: CASSLALGGGTDTQYF
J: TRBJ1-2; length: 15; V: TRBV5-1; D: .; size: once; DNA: TGCGCCAGCAGCCTGGGGCAGGGAAGCAACTATGGCTACACCTTC; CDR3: CASSLGQGSNYGYTF
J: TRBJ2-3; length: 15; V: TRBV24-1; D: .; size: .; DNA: TGTGCCACCAGTGATGGAGATCGACGGGCAGATACGCAGTATTTT; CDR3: CATSDGDRRADTQYF
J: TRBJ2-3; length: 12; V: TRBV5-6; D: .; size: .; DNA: TGTGCCAGCAGCTTGACGTTTGATACCCAGTATTTT; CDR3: CASSLTFDTQYF
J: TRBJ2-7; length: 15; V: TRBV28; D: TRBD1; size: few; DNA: TGTGCCAGCAGTTATGGGACAGGGGGACCCTACGAGCAGTACTTC; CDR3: CASSYGTGGPYEQYF
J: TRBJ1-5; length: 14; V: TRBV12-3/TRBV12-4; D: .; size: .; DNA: TGTGCCAGCAGTTTTAGCGGGGTCAATCAGCCCCAGCATTTT; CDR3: CASSFSGVNQPQHF
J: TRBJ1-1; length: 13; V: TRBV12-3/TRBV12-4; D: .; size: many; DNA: TGTGCCAGCAGTCCCAATCGGCATACTGAAGCTTTCTTT; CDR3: CASSPNRHTEAFF
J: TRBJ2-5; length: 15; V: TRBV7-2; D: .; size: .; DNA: TGTGCCAGCAGGTCGAAATGGGGGGCCGGGGAGACCCAGTACTTC; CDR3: CASRSKWGAGETQYF
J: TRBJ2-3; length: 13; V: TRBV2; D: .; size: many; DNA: TGTGCCAGCAGTGAAGATCGGGGAGATACGCAGTATTTT; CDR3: CASSEDRGDTQYF
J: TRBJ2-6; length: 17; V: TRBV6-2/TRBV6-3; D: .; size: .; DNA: TGTGCCAGCAGTTACCCCCGAGGGAGGTCTGGGGCCAACGTCCTGACTTTC; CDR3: CASSYPRGRSGANVLTF
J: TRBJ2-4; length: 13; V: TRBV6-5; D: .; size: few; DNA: TGTGCCAGCAGGGGAGTGGAGTGGAACATTCAGTACTTC; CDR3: CASRGVEWNIQYF
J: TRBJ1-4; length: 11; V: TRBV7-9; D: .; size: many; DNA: TGTGCCAGCAGCCGGGGTGAAAAACTGTTTTTT; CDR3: CASSRGEKLFF
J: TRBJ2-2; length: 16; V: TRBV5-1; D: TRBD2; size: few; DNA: TGCGCCAGCAGCCGGGAGGGGATCGGGAACACCGGGGAGCTGTTTTTT; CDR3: CASSREGIGNTGELFF
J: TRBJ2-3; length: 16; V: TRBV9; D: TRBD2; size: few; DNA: TGTGCCAGCAGCGTAGGGCCCCGGGGGGGCACAGATACGCAGTATTTT; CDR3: CASSVGPRGGTDTQYF
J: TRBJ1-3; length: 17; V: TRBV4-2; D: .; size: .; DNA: TGTGCCAGCAGCCAAGAGTCGGGAGGGACAACTGGAAACACCATATATTTT; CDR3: CASSQESGGTTGNTIYF
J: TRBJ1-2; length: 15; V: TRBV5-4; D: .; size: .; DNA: TGTGCCAGCAGCGATTCCGGGACATTCAACTATGGCTACACCTTC; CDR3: CASSDSGTFNYGYTF
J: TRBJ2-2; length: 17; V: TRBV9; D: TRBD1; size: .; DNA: TGTGCCAGCAGCGTACCGAGGACAGGGGTGAACACCGGGGAGCTGTTTTTT; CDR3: CASSVPRTGVNTGELFF
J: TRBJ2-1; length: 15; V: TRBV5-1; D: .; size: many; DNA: TGCGCCAGCAGCTTTCTAGGCCCCGGGAGCGATGAGCAGTTCTTC; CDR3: CASSFLGPGSDEQFF